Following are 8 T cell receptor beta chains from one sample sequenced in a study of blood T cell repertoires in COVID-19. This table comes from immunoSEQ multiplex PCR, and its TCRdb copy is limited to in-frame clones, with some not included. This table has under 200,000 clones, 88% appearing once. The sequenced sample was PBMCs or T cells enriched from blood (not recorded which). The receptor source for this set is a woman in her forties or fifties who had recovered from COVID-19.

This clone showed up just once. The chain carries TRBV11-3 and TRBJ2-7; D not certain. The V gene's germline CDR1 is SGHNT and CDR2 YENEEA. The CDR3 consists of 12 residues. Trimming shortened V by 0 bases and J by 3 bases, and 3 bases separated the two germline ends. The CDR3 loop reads CASSLDSYEQYF. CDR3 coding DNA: TGTGCCAGCAGCTTAGATAGCTACGAGCAGTACTTC. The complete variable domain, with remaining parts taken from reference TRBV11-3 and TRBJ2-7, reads EAGVVQSPRYKIIEKKQPVAFWCNPISGHNTLYWYLQNLGQGPELLIRYENEEAVDDSQLPKDRFSAERLKGVDSTLKIQPAELGDSAVYLCASSLDSYEQYFGPGTRLTVT.

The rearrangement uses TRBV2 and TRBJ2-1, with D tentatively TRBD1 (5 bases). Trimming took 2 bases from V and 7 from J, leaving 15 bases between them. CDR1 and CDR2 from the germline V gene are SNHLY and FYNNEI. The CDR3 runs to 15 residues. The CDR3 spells CASSETAGLRNEQFF. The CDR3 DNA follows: TGTGCCAGCAGTGAAACGGCAGGGTTGCGAAATGAGCAGTTCTTC.

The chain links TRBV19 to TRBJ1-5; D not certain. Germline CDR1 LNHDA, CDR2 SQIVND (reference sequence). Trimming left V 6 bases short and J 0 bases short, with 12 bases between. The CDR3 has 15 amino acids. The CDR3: CASSPARNSNQPQHF. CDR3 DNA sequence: TGTGCCAGTAGCCCGGCGAGGAATAGCAATCAGCCCCAGCATTTT.

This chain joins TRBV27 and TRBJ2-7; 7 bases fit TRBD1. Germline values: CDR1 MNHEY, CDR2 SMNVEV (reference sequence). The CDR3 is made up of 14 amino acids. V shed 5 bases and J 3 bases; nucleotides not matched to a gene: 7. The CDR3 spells CASSMGQNYYEQYF. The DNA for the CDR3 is TGTGCCAGCAGTATGGGACAGAATTACTACGAGCAGTACTTC.

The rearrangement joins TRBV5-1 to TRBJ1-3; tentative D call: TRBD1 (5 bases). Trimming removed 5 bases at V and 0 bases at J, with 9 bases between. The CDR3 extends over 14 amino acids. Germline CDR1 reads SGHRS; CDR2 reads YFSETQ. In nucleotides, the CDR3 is TGCGCCAGCAGACCGGACACCTCTGGAAACACCATATATTTT. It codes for CASRPDTSGNTIYF.

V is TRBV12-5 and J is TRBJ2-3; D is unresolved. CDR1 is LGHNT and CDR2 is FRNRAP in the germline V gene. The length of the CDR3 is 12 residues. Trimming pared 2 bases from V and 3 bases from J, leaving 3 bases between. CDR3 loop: CASGLTTDTQYF. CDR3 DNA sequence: TGTGCTAGTGGTTTGACAACAGATACGCAGTATTTT. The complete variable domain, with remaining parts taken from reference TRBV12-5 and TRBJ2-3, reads DARVTQTPRHKVTEMGQEVTMRCQPILGHNTVFWYRQTMMQGLELLAYFRNRAPLDDSGMPKDRFSAEMPDATLATLKIQPSEPRDSAVYFCASGLTTDTQYFGPGTRLTVL.

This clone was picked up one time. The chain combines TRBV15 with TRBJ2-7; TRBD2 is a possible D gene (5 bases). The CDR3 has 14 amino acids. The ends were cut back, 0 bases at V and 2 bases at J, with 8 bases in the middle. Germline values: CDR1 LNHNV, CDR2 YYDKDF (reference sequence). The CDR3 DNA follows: TGTGCCACCAGCAGAGAGACGGGGACCTACGAGCAGTACTTC. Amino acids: CATSRETGTYEQYF.

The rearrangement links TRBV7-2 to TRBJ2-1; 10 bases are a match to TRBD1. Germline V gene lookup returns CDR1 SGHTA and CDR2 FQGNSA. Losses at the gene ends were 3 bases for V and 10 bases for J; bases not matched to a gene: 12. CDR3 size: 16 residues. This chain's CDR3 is CASSFTTGGMGLEQFF. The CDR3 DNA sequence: TGTGCCAGCAGCTTCACGACAGGGGGCATGGGATTAGAGCAGTTCTTC.